This record looks at one TCR beta chain sequence and its context. What it recognizes is unknown. Time point defined: cycle 4 day 1 (C4D1), after less than seven weeks of nivolumab. Relapses following autologous stem cell transplantation were seen in all patients, with brentuximab vedotin exposure varying. Thawed PBMCs yielded CD4+ T cells through magnetic negative selection. Patients reached a best response of complete response, partial response or progressive disease. The sample comes from a study of PD-1 blockade in classical Hodgkin lymphoma. The study's findings and limits: A significant rise in TCR diversity by C4D1 was seen for CD4+ but not CD8+ cells. The study reported lower baseline TCR diversity in newly diagnosed patients than in healthy donors.

The table came from immunoSEQ multiplex PCR; TCRdb's copy has only in-frame clones and leaves some out. Of 30,000 to 35,000 clones in the sample, around 84% were seen once. With 6 bases clipped from V and 0 bases from J, the junction kept 10 bases outside the gene matches. The CDR3 length is 16 residues. The germline CDR1 and CDR2 sequences are SGHRS and YFSETQ. Sequencing was performed on CD4+ T cells from blood, taken before the fourth cycle of nivolumab. The origin of this receptor is a human donor with classical Hodgkin lymphoma. The chain has TRBV5-1 and TRBJ2-3; TRBD2 agrees at 7 bases. The CDR3 DNA is TGCGCCAGCAAGCCTTCGGGGGGAATTAGCACAGATACGCAGTATTTT. This codes for CASKPSGGISTDTQYF.